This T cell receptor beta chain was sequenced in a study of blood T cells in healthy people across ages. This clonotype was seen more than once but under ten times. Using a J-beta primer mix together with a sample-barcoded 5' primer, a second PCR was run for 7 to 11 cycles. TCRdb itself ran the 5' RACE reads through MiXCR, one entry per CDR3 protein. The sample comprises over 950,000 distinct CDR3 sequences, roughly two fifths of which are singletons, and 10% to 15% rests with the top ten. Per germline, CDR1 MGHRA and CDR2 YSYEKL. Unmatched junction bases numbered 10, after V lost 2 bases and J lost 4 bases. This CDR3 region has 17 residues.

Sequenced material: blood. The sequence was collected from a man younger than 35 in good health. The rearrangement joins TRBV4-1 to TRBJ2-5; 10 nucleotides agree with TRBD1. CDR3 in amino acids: CASSQRSGQGNLETQYF. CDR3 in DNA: TGCGCCAGCAGCCAAAGATCGGGACAGGGGAATTTAGAGACCCAGTACTTC.